This T cell receptor beta chain was recorded in a study of T cells in Graves' hyperthyroidism and ophthalmopathy. This clonotype occurred a few times. Its specificity is unknown. Study-wide results and limits: Separation of ophthalmopathy from stable hyperthyroidism was achieved by a 13 V-J model.

The CDR3 length is 15 residues. Germline-derived CDR1 and CDR2 are MGHRA and YSYEKL. Germline trimming cut 2 bases from V and 4 bases from J; bases unmatched to any gene: 6. Exclusions: uncontrolled infection, other autoimmune disease, pregnancy, lactation. RNA transcripts provided the source from which TCR beta CDR3 regions were amplified. TCR CDR3 underwent first-round RT-PCR with the HTBI primer set. Each CDR3 protein is one row after TCRdb ran MiXCR on the multiplex PCR reads. The data contain some 510,000 distinct CDR3 sequences, less than 25% of them singletons. The sequence was obtained from a man aged 18-30 years with Graves' hyperthyroidism. Material: blood. The V and J genes are TRBV4-1 and TRBJ2-5; 8 nucleotides agree with TRBD1. The CDR3 here is CASSQMDREGETQYF. CDR3 bases: TGCGCCAGCAGCCAAATGGACAGGGAAGGAGAGACCCAGTACTTC.